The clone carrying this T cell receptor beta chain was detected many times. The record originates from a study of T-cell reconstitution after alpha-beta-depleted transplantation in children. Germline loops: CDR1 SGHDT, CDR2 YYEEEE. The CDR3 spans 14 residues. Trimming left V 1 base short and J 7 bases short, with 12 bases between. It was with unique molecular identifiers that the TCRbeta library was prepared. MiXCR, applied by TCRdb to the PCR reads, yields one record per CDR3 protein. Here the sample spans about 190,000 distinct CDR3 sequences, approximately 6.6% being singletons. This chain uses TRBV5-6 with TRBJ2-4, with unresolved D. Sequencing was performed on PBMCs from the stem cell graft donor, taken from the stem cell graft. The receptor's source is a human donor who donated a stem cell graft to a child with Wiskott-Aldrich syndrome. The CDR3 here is CASSLRRGDNIQYF. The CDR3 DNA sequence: TGTGCCAGCAGCTTGCGCCGCGGAGATAACATTCAGTACTTC.